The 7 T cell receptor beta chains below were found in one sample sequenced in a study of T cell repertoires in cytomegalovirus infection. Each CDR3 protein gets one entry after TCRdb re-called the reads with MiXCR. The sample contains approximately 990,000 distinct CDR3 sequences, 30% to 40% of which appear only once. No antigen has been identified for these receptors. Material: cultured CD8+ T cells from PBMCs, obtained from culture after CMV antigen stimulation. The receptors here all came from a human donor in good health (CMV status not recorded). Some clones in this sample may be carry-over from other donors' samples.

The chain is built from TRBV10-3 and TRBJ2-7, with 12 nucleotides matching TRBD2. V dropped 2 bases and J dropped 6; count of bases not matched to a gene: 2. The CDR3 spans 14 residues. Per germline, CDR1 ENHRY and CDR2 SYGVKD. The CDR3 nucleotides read TGTGCCATCAGTGAGACTAGCGGGGGGTTCGAGCAGTACTTC. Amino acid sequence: CAISETSGGFEQYF.

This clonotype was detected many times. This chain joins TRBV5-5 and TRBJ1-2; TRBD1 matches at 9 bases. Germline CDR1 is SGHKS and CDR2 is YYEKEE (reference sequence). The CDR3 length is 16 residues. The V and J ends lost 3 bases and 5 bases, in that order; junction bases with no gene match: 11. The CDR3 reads CASSWWTGVFHYGYTF. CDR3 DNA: TGTGCCAGCAGCTGGTGGACAGGGGTCTTCCATTATGGCTACACCTTC. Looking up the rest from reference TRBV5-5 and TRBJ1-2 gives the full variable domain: DAGVTQSPTHLIKTRGQQVTLRCSPISGHKSVSWYQQVLGQGPQFIFQYYEKEERGRGNFPDRFSARQFPNYSSELNVNALLLGDSALYLCASSWWTGVFHYGYTFGSGTRLTVV.

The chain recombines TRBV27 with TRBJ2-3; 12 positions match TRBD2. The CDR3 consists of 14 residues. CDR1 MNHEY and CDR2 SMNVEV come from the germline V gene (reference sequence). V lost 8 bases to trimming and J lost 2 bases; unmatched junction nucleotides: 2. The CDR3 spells CASGLAGNTDTQYF. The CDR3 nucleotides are TGTGCCAGCGGACTAGCGGGGAACACAGATACGCAGTATTTT.

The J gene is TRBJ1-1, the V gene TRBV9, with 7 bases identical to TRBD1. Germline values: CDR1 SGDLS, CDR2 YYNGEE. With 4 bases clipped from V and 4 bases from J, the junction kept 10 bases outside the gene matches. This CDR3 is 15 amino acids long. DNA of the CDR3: TGTGCCAGCAGCTCCCGGGAGGGGGCCGGCACTGAAGCTTTCTTT. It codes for CASSSREGAGTEAFF.

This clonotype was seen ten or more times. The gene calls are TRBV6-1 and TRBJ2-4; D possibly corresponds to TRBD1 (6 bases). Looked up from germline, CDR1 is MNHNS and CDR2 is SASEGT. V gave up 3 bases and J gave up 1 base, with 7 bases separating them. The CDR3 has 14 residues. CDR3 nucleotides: TGTGCCAGCAGTGAGACAGGTGCCAAAAACATTCAGTACTTC. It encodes CASSETGAKNIQYF.

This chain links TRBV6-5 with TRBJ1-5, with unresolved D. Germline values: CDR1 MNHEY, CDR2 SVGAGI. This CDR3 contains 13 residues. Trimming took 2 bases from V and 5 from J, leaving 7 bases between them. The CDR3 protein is CASSYGVDQPQHF. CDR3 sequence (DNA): TGTGCCAGCAGTTACGGGGTAGATCAGCCCCAGCATTTT.

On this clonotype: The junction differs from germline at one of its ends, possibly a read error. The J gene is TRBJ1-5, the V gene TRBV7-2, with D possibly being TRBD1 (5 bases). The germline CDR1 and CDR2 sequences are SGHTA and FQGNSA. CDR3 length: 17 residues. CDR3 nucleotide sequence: TGTGCCAACAGCTTATCCTGGACAACTTATAGCAATCAGCCCCAGCATTTT. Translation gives CANSLSWTTYSNQPQHF.